A single sample is the source of the 24 T cell receptor beta chains below, sequenced in a study of cytomegalovirus exposure and HLA in healthy donors. The study ran its PCR with 60 Vbeta and 13 Jbeta primers. Profiling relied on immunoSEQ multiplex PCR, and the TCRdb table lists in-frame clones only, not all of them. This repertoire includes 200,000 to 250,000 clones. Sequencing was done on a sample of PBMCs. The receptor set was obtained from a girl aged 2-9 years in good health and CMV-seropositive.

The V gene is TRBV9, the J gene TRBJ2-1; a possible D gene is TRBD2 (6 bases). This CDR3 has 15 amino acids. The germline gives CDR1 SGDLS, CDR2 YYNGEE. V was clipped by 6 bases and J by 4 bases, with 17 bases between them. The CDR3 nucleotides read TGTGCCAGCACCGCCGGGGACTTCATGTACAATGAGCAGTTCTTC. Translation: CASTAGDFMYNEQFF.

The chain combines TRBV10-3 with TRBJ2-7; 9 nucleotides line up with TRBD2. CDR1 ENHRY and CDR2 SYGVKD come from the germline V gene. The CDR3 loop spans 17 amino acids. Trimming took 2 bases from V and 1 from J; bases not matched to a gene: 9. DNA of the CDR3: TGTGCCATCAGTGAGAGGCTAGCGGGAATCGGATCCTACGAGCAGTACTTC. Encoded protein: CAISERLAGIGSYEQYF.

The genes are TRBV27 and TRBJ2-1, with 7 bases that match TRBD1. The CDR3 runs to 15 residues. Germline CDR1 reads MNHEY; CDR2 reads SMNVEV (reference sequence). Trimming took 5 bases from V and 2 from J; bases not matched to a gene: 6. The CDR3 sequence is CASSAGTVAYNEQFF. Written as DNA, the CDR3 is TGTGCCAGCAGTGCCGGGACAGTGGCCTACAATGAGCAGTTCTTC.

J is TRBJ2-7 and V is TRBV1; TRBD2, the table's D call, was not compared with the DNA. TRBV1 is annotated as a pseudogene. The CDR3 extends over 15 amino acids. DNA of the CDR3: TGCACCAGCAGCCAAGGGACTAGCGCATTCTACGAGCAGTACTTC. Its translation is CTSSQGTSAFYEQYF.

The CDR3 sequence: CASSLRSEFYNEQFF. In DNA, the CDR3 is TGTGCCAGCAGCTTACGGAGTGAATTCTACAATGAGCAGTTCTTC. V gene TRBV11-2 combines with J gene TRBJ2-1; D is unresolved. CDR1 is SGHAT and CDR2 is FQNNGV in the germline V gene. Trimming left V 2 bases short and J 3 bases short, with 11 bases between. This CDR3 contains 15 residues.

The V and J genes are TRBV27 and TRBJ2-1, with 10 bases identical to TRBD2. CDR3 length: 14 amino acids. The junction had 10 bases not matched to a gene; V was cut back by 8 bases and J by 9 bases. Germline CDR1 MNHEY, CDR2 SMNVEV (reference sequence). CDR3 loop: CASSLSGRAGEQFF. The CDR3 DNA reads as TGTGCCAGCTCGTTGAGCGGGAGGGCCGGTGAGCAGTTCTTC.

V is TRBV27 and J is TRBJ2-7, with D possibly matching TRBD1 (5 bases). Germline CDR1 and CDR2: MNHEY and SMNVEV (reference sequence). The CDR3 covers 13 residues. Trimming removed 4 bases at V and 3 bases at J, with 10 bases between. The CDR3 nucleotides are TGTGCCAGCAGTTATAGGGGAATCTACGAGCAGTACTTC. Amino acids: CASSYRGIYEQYF.

CDR3 residues: CASSTGTGSSSGANVLTF. CDR3 DNA: TGTGCCAGTAGTACCGGGACAGGATCGAGCTCTGGGGCCAACGTCCTGACTTTC. The J gene is TRBJ2-6, the V gene TRBV19, with TRBD1 matching over 8 bases. The germline CDR1 and CDR2 sequences are LNHDA and SQIVND (reference sequence). CDR3 length equals 18 residues. After removal of 4 bases from V and 0 bases from J, the junction contained 8 bases not matched to a gene. Looking up the rest from reference TRBV19 and TRBJ2-6 gives the full variable domain: DGGITQSPKYLFRKEGQNVTLSCEQNLNHDAMYWYRQDPGQGLRLIYYSQIVNDFQKGDIAEGYSVSREKKESFPLTVTSAQKNPTAFYLCASSTGTGSSSGANVLTFGAGSRLTVL.

The J gene is TRBJ1-1, the V gene TRBV5-4, with D possibly matching TRBD1 (6 bases). Per the germline V gene, CDR1 is SGHNT and CDR2 is YYREEE (reference sequence). V lost 3 bases and J lost 4, with 16 bases in between. CDR3 length: 15 residues. DNA of the CDR3: TGTGCCAGCAGCTCTAAAGGGGGGGGCTCCACTGAAGCTTTCTTT. Protein: CASSSKGGGSTEAFF.

The rearrangement uses TRBV7-3 and TRBJ2-3; 9 bases fit TRBD2. Per the germline V gene, CDR1 is SGHTA and CDR2 is FQGTGA. V was pared by 4 bases and J by 6 bases, with 8 bases of the junction left unmatched. The CDR3 totals 15 residues. CDR3 nucleotides: TGTGCCAGCAGCTCTAGCGGGGTTTTGGGCGATACGCAGTATTTT. Protein: CASSSSGVLGDTQYF.

This chain joins TRBV10-3 and TRBJ1-5; TRBD1 might be the D (5 bases). CDR1 and CDR2 (germline): ENHRY, SYGVKD. The CDR3 is 14 residues long. V lost 11 bases to trimming and J lost 0 bases, with 14 bases between them. CDR3 amino acids: CAVRGGDSNQPQHF. CDR3 DNA: TGTGCCGTGCGCGGGGGGGATAGCAATCAGCCCCAGCATTTT.

The rearrangement links TRBV6-6 to TRBJ1-3; 8 nucleotides line up with TRBD1. The V gene's germline CDR1 is MNHNY and CDR2 SVGAGI (reference sequence). The CDR3 consists of 15 residues. Trimming cost V 5 bases and J 0 bases; bases outside gene matches: 3. This chain's CDR3 is CASSPGGASGNTIYF. The CDR3, as DNA: TGTGCCAGCAGTCCAGGGGGCGCCTCTGGAAACACCATATATTTT.

The chain couples TRBV29-1 to TRBJ1-1, with TRBD1 identical over 10 bases. V shed 7 bases and J 7 bases; nucleotides not matched to a gene: 6. CDR1 and CDR2 (germline): SQVTM, ANQGSEA. This CDR3 comprises 12 residues. This CDR3 reads CSGRQGAVEAFF. For the CDR3, the DNA is TGCAGCGGGAGACAGGGGGCGGTTGAAGCTTTCTTT.

CDR3 in DNA: TGTGCCAGCAGACTAAGGACTAGCGGGGTCAAAAACATTCAGTACTTC. Amino acid sequence: CASRLRTSGVKNIQYF. The chain recombines TRBV5-6 with TRBJ2-4; the match to TRBD2 covers 12 bases. Germline CDR1 and CDR2: SGHDT and YYEEEE. The CDR3 totals 16 residues. The ends lost 5 bases at V and 3 bases at J; junction bases unmatched: 6.

This chain joins TRBV12-5 and TRBJ2-5; 10 nucleotides line up with TRBD2. Germline lookup yields CDR1 LGHNT and CDR2 FRNRAP. This CDR3 spans 16 amino acids. After removal of 1 base from V and 1 base from J, the junction contained 3 bases not matched to a gene. CDR3 amino acids: CASGLGLAGFQETQYF. DNA for the CDR3: TGTGCTAGTGGTTTGGGACTAGCGGGCTTCCAAGAGACCCAGTACTTC.

The V and J genes are TRBV4-2 and TRBJ2-5, with D hard to call. Looked up from germline, CDR1 is LGHNA and CDR2 is YNFKEQ. Deletions cut 1 base from V and 3 bases from J, with 12 bases between. CDR3 size: 15 residues. The CDR3 is CASSQGFTAKETQYF. The CDR3 nucleotides are TGTGCCAGCAGCCAAGGTTTTACAGCTAAAGAGACCCAGTACTTC.

The chain couples TRBV27 to TRBJ2-3; 11 bases map to TRBD2. The CDR3 loop spans 16 amino acids. Germline CDR1 and CDR2: MNHEY and SMNVEV (reference sequence). With 5 bases clipped from V and 3 bases from J, the junction kept 7 bases outside the gene matches. CDR3 amino acids: CASSPPSGRPTDTQYF. CDR3 nucleotides: TGTGCCAGCAGTCCACCTAGCGGGAGGCCAACAGATACGCAGTATTTT.

The V call is TRBV30, the J call TRBJ1-1; no clear D gene. V lost 0 bases and J lost 5, with 10 bases in between. Germline loops: CDR1 GTSNPN, CDR2 SVGIG (reference sequence). This CDR3 is built from 13 residues. CDR3 DNA sequence: TGTGCCTGGAGTGTCGGGAGATCGACTGAAGCTTTCTTT. Translating it yields CAWSVGRSTEAFF.

The chain links TRBV29-1 to TRBJ2-6, with 7 bases lining up with TRBD1. This CDR3 has 18 residues. Germline V lookup: CDR1 SQVTM, CDR2 ANQGSEA. J lost 0 bases, V lost 6 bases, and 14 bases had no gene match. The CDR3 nucleotides are TGCAGCGTCCCGGGACAGCCCCACCCCGGCTCTGGGGCCAACGTCCTGACTTTC. Its protein is CSVPGQPHPGSGANVLTF.

The chain couples TRBV28 to TRBJ1-2; 8 bases map to TRBD1. Germline loops: CDR1 MDHEN, CDR2 SYDVKM. This CDR3 comprises 16 residues. V shed 4 bases, J shed 6 bases, and the junction held 13 bases outside the gene matches. The CDR3 sequence is CASSSGQGGGRNGYTF. As DNA, the CDR3 is TGTGCCAGCAGTTCTGGACAGGGAGGAGGACGTAATGGCTACACCTTC.

The gene calls are TRBV12-1 and TRBJ2-3; TRBD2, the table's D call, lacks a check against the DNA. TRBV12-1 is described as a pseudogene. The CDR3 spans 16 residues. The CDR3 region is CASSSPGLAGTDTQYF. The CDR3 DNA reads TGTGCCAGCAGCTCCCCGGGACTAGCGGGAACAGATACGCAGTATTTT.

The rearrangement joins TRBV19 to TRBJ2-2, with D possibly being TRBD1 (5 bases). CDR3 size: 14 residues. V lost 6 bases, J lost 7 bases, and 15 bases lay in between. Looked up from germline, CDR1 is LNHDA and CDR2 is SQIVND (reference sequence). In DNA form, the CDR3 reads TGTGCCAGTAGCAGGGCGACGGTGATCGGGGAGCTGTTTTTT. It is translated as CASSRATVIGELFF.

CDR3: CARSLGRNEQFF. CDR3 nucleotide sequence: TGTGCCAGAAGCTTGGGGAGAAATGAGCAGTTCTTC. The chain has TRBV5-3 and TRBJ2-1; D gene ambiguous. TRBV5-3 has ORF status, its function being uncertain. The CDR3 runs to 12 residues. V was trimmed by 0 bases and J by 7 bases, leaving 5 bases between them.

The CDR3 loop is CATSSGRYNEQFF. CDR3 in DNA: TGTGCCACTTCTAGCGGGAGGTACAATGAGCAGTTCTTC. This chain links TRBV6-6 with TRBJ2-1; TRBD2 agrees at 11 bases. V lost 10 bases and J lost 4; bases outside the gene matches: 3. This CDR3 has 13 residues. Germline CDR1 reads MNHNY; CDR2 reads SVGAGI (reference sequence).